The present entry profiles one T cell receptor beta chain with its context. This sample stems from a study of blood T cell repertoires in COVID-19. Study information: PBMCs, B-cell-depleted T cells, or T cells provided the cDNA or gDNA that made up the material.

Authors' methods: Amplification from reference gene primers served as the basis for estimated nucleated cell counts. The method was immunoSEQ multiplex PCR; TCRdb's version includes in-frame clones alone and lacks a portion of them. V and J calls and clone size come straight from that table; D and trimming were deduced from the DNA. The data hold roughly 52,000 clones, with approximately 82% observed a single time. This CDR3 comprises 11 residues. In germline, CDR1 is DFQATT, CDR2 SNEGSKA (reference sequence). Deletions cut 2 bases from V and 9 bases from J, with 8 bases between. This chain uses TRBV20-1 with TRBJ2-4; no clear D. This sequence originates from a human donor in a cohort sampled during active COVID-19. Sequencing was carried out using peripheral blood. For the CDR3, the DNA is TGCAGTGCTAGACGCTCCGGCATTCAGTACTTC. Residues: CSARRSGIQYF.